This T cell receptor beta chain was sequenced during a study of T-cell reconstitution after alpha-beta-depleted transplantation in children. The CDR3 runs 15 residues. Germline V CDR1 and CDR2: WNHNN, SYGVQD (reference sequence). The V gene lost 4 bases and the J gene lost 4 bases, with 16 bases spanning the gap. Preparation of the TCRbeta library involved a method that used unique molecular identifiers. One entry per CDR3 protein results from TCRdb running MiXCR on the PCR reads. The sample holds hundreds of thousands of distinct CDR3 sequences, about 17% seen once. The genes are TRBV10-1 and TRBJ2-5; no firm D call. The receptor comes from a human donor who donated a stem cell graft to a child with acute lymphoblastic leukemia. Sample: PBMCs from the stem cell graft donor, taken from the stem cell graft. The CDR3 reads CASSGASGPGETQYF. CDR3 DNA: TGCGCCAGCAGTGGAGCTTCTGGGCCTGGAGAGACCCAGTACTTC.